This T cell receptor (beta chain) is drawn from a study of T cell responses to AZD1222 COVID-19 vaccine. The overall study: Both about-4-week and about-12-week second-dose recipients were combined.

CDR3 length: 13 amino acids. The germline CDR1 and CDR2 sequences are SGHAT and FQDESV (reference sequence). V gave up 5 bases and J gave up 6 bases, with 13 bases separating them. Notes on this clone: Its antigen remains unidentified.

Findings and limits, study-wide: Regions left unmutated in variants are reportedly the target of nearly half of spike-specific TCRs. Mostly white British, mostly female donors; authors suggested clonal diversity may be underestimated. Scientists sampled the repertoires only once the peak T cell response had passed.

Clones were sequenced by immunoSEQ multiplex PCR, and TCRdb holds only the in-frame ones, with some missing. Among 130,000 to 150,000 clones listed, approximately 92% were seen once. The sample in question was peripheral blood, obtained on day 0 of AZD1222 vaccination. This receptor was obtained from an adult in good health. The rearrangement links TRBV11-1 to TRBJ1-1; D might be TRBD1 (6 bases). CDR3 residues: CASSPGQQAEAFF. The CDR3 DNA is TGTGCCAGCAGCCCTGGACAGCAAGCTGAAGCTTTCTTT. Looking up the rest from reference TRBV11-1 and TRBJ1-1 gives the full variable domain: EAEVAQSPRYKITEKSQAVAFWCDPISGHATLYWYRQILGQGPELLVQFQDESVVDDSQLPKDRFSAERLKGVDSTLKIQPAELGDSAMYLCASSPGQQAEAFFGQGTRLTVV.